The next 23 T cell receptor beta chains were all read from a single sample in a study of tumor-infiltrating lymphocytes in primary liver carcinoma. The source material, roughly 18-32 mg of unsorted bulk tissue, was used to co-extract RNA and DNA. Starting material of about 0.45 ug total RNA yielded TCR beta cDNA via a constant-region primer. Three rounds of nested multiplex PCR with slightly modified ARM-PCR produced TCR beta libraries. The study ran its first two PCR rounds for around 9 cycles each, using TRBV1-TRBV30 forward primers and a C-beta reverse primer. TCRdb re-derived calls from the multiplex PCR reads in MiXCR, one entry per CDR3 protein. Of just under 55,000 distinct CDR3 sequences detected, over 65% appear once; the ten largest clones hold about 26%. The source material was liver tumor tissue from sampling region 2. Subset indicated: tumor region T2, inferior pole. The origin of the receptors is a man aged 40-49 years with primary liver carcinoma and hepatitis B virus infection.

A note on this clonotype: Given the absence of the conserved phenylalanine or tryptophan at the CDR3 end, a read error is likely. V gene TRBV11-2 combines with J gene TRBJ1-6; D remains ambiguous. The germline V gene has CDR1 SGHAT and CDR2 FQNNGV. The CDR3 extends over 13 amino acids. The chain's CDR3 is CDSSLVRNSPLHI. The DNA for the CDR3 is TGTGACAGCAGCTTAGTAAGGAATTCACCCCTCCACATT.

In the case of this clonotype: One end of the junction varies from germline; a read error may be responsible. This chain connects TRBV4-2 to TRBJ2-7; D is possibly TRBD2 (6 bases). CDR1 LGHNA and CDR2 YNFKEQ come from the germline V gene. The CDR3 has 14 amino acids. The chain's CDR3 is CASSQTSTAREHYF. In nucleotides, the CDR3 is TGTGCCAGTAGCCAAACCTCGACAGCCCGGGAGCACTACTTC.

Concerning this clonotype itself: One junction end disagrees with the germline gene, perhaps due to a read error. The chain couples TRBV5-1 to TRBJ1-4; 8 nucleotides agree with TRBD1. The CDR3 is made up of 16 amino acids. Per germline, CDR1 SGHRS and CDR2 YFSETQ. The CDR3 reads CACSLDRVVLNEKLFF. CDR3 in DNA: TGCGCCTGCAGCTTGGACAGGGTAGTTCTTAATGAAAAACTGTTTTTT. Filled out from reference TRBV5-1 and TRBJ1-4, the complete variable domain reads KAGVTQTPRYLIKTRGQQVTLSCSPISGHRSVSWYQQTPGQGLQFLFEYFSETQRNKGNFPGRFSGRQFSNSRSEMNVSTLELGDSALYLCACSLDRVVLNEKLFFGSGTQLSVL.

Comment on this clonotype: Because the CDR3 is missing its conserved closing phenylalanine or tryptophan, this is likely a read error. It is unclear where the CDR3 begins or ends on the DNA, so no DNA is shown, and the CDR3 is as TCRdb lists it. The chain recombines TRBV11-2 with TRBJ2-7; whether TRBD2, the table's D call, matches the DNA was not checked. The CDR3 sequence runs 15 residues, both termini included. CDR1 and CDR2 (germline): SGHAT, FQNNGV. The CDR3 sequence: CASTTLEAAHYEQYL.

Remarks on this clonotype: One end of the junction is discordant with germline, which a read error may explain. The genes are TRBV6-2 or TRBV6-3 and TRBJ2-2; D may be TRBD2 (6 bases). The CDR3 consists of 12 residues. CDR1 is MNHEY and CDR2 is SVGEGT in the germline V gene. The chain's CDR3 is CASRLPPGSDIF. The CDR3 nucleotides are TGTGCCAGCAGGCTTCCTCCCGGGAGCGACATTTTT.

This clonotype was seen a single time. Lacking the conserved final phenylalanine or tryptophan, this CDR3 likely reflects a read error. The CDR3: CASSLGISGSGETQYL. The CDR3 DNA sequence: TGTGCCAGCAGCTTAGGGATTAGCGGCTCGGGGGAGACCCAGTACCTC. V gene TRBV11-2 combines with J gene TRBJ2-5; D is perhaps TRBD2 (6 bases). Deletions cut 1 base from V and 5 bases from J, with 17 bases between. CDR3 size: 16 residues. The germline V gene encodes CDR1 SGHAT and CDR2 FQNNGV.

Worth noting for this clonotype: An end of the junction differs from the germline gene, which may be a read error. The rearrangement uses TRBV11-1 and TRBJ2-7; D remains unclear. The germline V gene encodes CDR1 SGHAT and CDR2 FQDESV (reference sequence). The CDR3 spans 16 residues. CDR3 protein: CASSLRFNYGTYEQYF. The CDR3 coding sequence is TGTGCAAGCAGCTTACGTTTTAATTACGGTACCTACGAGCAGTACTTC. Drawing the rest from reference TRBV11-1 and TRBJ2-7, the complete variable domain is EAEVAQSPRYKITEKSQAVAFWCDPISGHATLYWYRQILGQGPELLVQFQDESVVDDSQLPKDRFSAERLKGVDSTLKIQPAELGDSAMYLCASSLRFNYGTYEQYFGPGTRLTVT.

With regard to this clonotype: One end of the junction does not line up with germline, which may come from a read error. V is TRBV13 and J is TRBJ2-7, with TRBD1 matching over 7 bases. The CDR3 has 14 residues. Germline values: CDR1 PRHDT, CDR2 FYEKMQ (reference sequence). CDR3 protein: CASSPRDRGYKQYF. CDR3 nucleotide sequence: TGTGCCAGCAGCCCCCGGGACAGAGGCTACAAGCAGTACTTC.

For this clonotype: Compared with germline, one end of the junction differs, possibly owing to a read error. The CDR3: CAGSQEPSGTDTQYF. CDR3 nucleotide sequence: TGTGCCGGCAGCCAAGAGCCTAGCGGCACAGATACACAGTATTTT. The rearrangement joins TRBV4-1 to TRBJ2-3; 7 nucleotides line up with TRBD2. CDR3 length: 15 amino acids. The germline V gene encodes CDR1 MGHRA and CDR2 YSYEKL.

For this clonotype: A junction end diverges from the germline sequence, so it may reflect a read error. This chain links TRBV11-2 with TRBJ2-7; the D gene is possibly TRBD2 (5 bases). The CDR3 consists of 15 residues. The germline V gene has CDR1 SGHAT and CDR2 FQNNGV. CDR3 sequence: CATTPLEAAHYELYF. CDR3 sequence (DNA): TGTGCCACCACCCCCTTGGAAGCGGCCCACTACGAGCTGTATTTC.

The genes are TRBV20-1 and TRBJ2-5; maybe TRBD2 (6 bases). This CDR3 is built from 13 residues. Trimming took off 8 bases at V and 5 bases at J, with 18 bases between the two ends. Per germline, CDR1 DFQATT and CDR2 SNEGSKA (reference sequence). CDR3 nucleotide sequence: TGCAGTCCAAGACTAGAGGGTTTGGAGACCCAGTACTTC. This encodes CSPRLEGLETQYF.

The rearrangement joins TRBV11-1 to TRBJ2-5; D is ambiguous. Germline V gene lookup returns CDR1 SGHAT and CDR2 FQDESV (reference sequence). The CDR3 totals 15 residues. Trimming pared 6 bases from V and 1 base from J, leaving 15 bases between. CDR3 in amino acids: CASRSNWDTQETQYF. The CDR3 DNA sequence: TGTGCCAGCAGGTCTAACTGGGATACCCAAGAGACCCAGTACTTC.

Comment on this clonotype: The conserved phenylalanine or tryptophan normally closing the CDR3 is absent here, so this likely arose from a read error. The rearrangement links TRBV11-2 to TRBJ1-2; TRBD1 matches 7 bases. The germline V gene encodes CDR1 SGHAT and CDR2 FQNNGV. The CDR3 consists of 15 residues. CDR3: CASCLIPGGGYGYTL. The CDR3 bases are TGTGCCAGCTGCTTAATCCCAGGGGGTGGCTATGGCTACACCTTG.

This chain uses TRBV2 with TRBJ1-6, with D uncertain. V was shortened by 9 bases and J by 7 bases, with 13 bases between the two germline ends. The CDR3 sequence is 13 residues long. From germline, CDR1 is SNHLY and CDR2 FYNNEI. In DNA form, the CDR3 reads TGTGCCAGGGTAAGGACGGTGAATTCACCCCTCCACTTT. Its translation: CARVRTVNSPLHF.

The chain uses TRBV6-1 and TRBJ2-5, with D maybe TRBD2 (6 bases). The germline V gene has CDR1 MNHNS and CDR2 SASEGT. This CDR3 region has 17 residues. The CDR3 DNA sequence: TGTACCGGTAGCGCTAGCACGGGGGTAAACCGCCAAGAGACCCAGTACTTC. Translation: CTGSASTGVNRQETQYF.

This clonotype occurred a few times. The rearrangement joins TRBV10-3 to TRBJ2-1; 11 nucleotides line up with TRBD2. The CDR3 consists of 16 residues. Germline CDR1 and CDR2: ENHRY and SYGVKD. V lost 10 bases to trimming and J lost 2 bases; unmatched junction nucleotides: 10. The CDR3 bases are TGTGCCAGCCTCGGGAGTAGCGGGAGGGCCTACAATGAGCAGTTCTTC. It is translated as CASLGSSGRAYNEQFF.

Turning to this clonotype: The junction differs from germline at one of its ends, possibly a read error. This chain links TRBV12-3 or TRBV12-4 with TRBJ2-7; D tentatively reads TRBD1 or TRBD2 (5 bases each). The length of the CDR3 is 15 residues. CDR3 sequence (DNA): TGTGCCAGCAGTGTCCCTGTTGGGGGATCCTACGAGCAGTATTTC. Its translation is CASSVPVGGSYEQYF.

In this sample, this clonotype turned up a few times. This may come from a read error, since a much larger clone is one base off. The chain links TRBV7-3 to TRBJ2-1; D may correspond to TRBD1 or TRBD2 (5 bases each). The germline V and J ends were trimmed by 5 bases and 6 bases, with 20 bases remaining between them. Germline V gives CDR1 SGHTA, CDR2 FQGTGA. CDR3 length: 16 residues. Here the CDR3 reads CASSPRRGPIGNEQFF. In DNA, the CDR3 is TGTGCCAGCAGCCCCCGCCGGGGCCCCATTGGCAATGAGCAGTTCTTC.

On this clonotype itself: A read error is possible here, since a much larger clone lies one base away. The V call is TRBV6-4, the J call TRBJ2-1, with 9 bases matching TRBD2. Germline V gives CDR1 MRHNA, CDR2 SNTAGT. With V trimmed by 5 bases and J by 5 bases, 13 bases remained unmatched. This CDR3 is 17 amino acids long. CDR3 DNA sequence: TGTGCCAGCAGTTTAGTAGCGGGAGAAGGTGGCCACAATGAGCAGTTCTTC. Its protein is CASSLVAGEGGHNEQFF.

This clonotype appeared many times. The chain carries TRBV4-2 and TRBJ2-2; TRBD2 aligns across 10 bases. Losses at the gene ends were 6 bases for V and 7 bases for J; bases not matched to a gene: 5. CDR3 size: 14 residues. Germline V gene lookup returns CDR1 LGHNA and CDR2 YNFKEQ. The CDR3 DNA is TGTGCCAGCAGTTTCATAGCGGGGGGCGGGGAGCTGTTTTTT. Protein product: CASSFIAGGGELFF.

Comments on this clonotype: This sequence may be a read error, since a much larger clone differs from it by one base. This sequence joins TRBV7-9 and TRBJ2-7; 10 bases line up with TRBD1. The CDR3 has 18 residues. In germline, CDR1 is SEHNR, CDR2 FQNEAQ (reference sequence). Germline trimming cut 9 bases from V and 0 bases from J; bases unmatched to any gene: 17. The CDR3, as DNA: TGTGCCAGAAGCCCCAAGACAGGGGGCGGGACTAGCTCCTACGAGCAGTACTTC. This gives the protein CARSPKTGGGTSSYEQYF.

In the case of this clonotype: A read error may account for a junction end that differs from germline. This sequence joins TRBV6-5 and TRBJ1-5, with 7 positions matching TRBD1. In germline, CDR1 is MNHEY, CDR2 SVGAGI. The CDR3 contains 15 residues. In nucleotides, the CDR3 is TGTGCCAACAGCAGGACAGGAGAATACAATCAGCCCCAGCATTTC. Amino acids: CANSRTGEYNQPQHF.

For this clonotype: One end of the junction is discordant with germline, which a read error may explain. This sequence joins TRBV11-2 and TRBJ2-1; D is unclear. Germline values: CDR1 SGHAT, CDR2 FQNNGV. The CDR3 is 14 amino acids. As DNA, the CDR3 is TGTGCCTGCAGCACCGCTGCAGGCGGTAATGTGCAGTTCTTC. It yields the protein CACSTAAGGNVQFF.